The 21 T cell receptor beta chains below all came from one sample that was sequenced in a study of blood T cell repertoires in COVID-19. Clones were sequenced by immunoSEQ multiplex PCR, and TCRdb holds only the in-frame ones, with some missing. The table has a few hundred thousand clones, roughly 89% seen once. Source material: peripheral blood. These receptor sequences come from a middle-aged woman who had recovered from COVID-19.

The chain couples TRBV4-1 to TRBJ1-6, with D possibly matching TRBD1 (5 bases). The germline CDR1 and CDR2 sequences are MGHRA and YSYEKL. The V end lost 3 bases, the J end lost 7 bases, and 16 bases lay between the germline ends. This CDR3 has 16 amino acids. CDR3 coding DNA: TGCGCCAGCAGCCACGAGACCGGGACTCCGAATTCACCCCTCCACTTT. It specifies CASSHETGTPNSPLHF.

This chain connects TRBV23-1 to TRBJ2-3; tentatively, D is TRBD2 (6 bases). TRBV23-1 qualifies as an ORF whose function is uncertain. This CDR3 contains 15 residues. V lost 5 bases and J 4 bases, leaving 16 bases between the germline ends. CDR3 DNA: TGCGCCAGCAGTGGGACGGGAGAAGGTTCAGATACGCAGTATTTT. Its translation: CASSGTGEGSDTQYF.

The V gene is TRBV7-9, the J gene TRBJ1-1; no reliable D call. CDR1 is SEHNR and CDR2 is FQNEAQ in the germline V gene (reference sequence). CDR3 length: 15 amino acids. Trimming removed 5 bases at V and 1 base at J, with 14 bases between. CDR3 nucleotide sequence: TGTGCCAGCAGCGTCAATGCAGGATCGAACACTGAAGCTTTCTTT. Amino acids: CASSVNAGSNTEAFF.

The genes are TRBV27 and TRBJ2-1, with TRBD2 matching over 13 bases. The CDR3 has 17 amino acids. After removal of 6 bases from V and 3 bases from J, the junction contained 8 bases not matched to a gene. Germline values: CDR1 MNHEY, CDR2 SMNVEV (reference sequence). The CDR3: CASRRTSGGSDYNEQFF. CDR3 bases: TGTGCCAGCAGAAGGACTAGCGGGGGCTCAGACTACAATGAGCAGTTCTTC.

This chain connects TRBV28 to TRBJ1-5, with 8 positions matching TRBD1. CDR1 is MDHEN, CDR2 SYDVKM, per germline. This CDR3 contains 16 residues. Germline trimming cut 2 bases from V and 6 bases from J; bases unmatched to any gene: 9. CDR3 in amino acids: CASSLGNMGTGQPQHF. CDR3 sequence (DNA): TGTGCCAGCAGTTTAGGCAACATGGGGACAGGTCAGCCCCAGCATTTT. The full variable domain, its missing parts supplied by reference TRBV28 and TRBJ1-5, is DVKVTQSSRYLVKRTGEKVFLECVQDMDHENMFWYRQDPGLGLRLIYFSYDVKMKEKGDIPEGYSVSREKKERFSLILESASTNQTSMYLCASSLGNMGTGQPQHFGDGTRLSIL.

This clone was recorded once. The chain is built from TRBV5-4 and TRBJ2-5; possible D gene TRBD1, 6 bases. The ends were cut back, 2 bases at V and 2 bases at J, with 10 bases in the middle. Germline lookup yields CDR1 SGHNT and CDR2 YYREEE (reference sequence). The CDR3 runs to 14 residues. The CDR3 DNA is TGTGCCAGCAGCTTTAGTGGGACACAAGAGACCCAGTACTTC. It encodes CASSFSGTQETQYF.

This chain uses TRBV7-2 with TRBJ2-5; the match to TRBD2 covers 10 bases. CDR3 length: 15 residues. Germline loops: CDR1 SGHTA, CDR2 FQGNSA. V lost 4 bases to trimming and J lost 9 bases; unmatched junction nucleotides: 11. The CDR3 is CASSSQTSGNRAQYF. DNA for the CDR3: TGTGCCAGCAGCTCCCAAACTAGCGGGAATAGGGCCCAGTACTTC.

The sample holds a few counts of this clone. The chain employs TRBV28 and TRBJ1-5; D is undetermined. Germline V CDR1 and CDR2: MDHEN, SYDVKM. The CDR3 has 15 amino acids. Trimming removed 2 bases at V and 7 bases at J, with 15 bases between. CDR3 region: CASSLGVHRGQPQHF. DNA of the CDR3: TGTGCCAGCAGTTTAGGGGTCCACCGGGGACAGCCCCAGCATTTT.

V and J are TRBV24-1 and TRBJ2-7; TRBD2 agrees at 7 bases. Germline loops: CDR1 KGHDR, CDR2 SFDVKD. Trimming at V came to 8 bases and at J to 0 bases, leaving 6 bases not matched to a gene. This CDR3 has 14 amino acids. This CDR3 reads CATNLAANSYEQYV. The DNA for the CDR3 is TGTGCCACCAACCTAGCGGCAAACTCCTACGAGCAGTACGTC.

To note about this clone: The same CDR3 can be traced to other DNA sequences in this sample. The chain combines TRBV11-3 with TRBJ1-1, with a tentative D call TRBD1 (5 bases). Trimming took off 4 bases at V and 1 base at J, with 7 bases between the two ends. Germline-derived CDR1 and CDR2 are SGHNT and YENEEA. The CDR3 extends over 13 amino acids. CDR3 sequence (DNA): TGTGCCAGCAGCTCGACAGCGAACACTGAAGCTTTCTTT. Protein product: CASSSTANTEAFF.

This clone was counted a single time. The V and J genes are TRBV27 and TRBJ2-1; D call uncertain. CDR1 MNHEY and CDR2 SMNVEV come from the germline V gene (reference sequence). The CDR3 is 14 amino acids. Trimming removed 6 bases at V and 6 bases at J, with 15 bases between. The chain's CDR3 is CASRLSYRPNEQFF. CDR3 DNA sequence: TGTGCCAGCAGACTGTCCTACCGCCCCAATGAGCAGTTCTTC.

The chain joins TRBV7-2 to TRBJ2-5; TRBD1 aligns across 8 bases. Germline V gives CDR1 SGHTA, CDR2 FQGNSA. V shed 6 bases and J 5 bases; nucleotides not matched to a gene: 5. The CDR3 is 13 amino acids. CDR3: CASRYRGWETQYF. DNA of the CDR3: TGTGCCAGCAGATACAGGGGGTGGGAGACCCAGTACTTC.

This chain links TRBV10-2 with TRBJ1-5, with D possibly TRBD1 on 6 matching bases. CDR3 length: 13 amino acids. The germline gives CDR1 WSHSY, CDR2 SAAADI. V shed 3 bases and J shed 8 bases, with 11 bases lying between them. The CDR3 spells CASSELEGEPQHF. CDR3 bases: TGCGCCAGCAGTGAATTAGAGGGGGAGCCCCAGCATTTT.

The V gene is TRBV19, the J gene TRBJ1-6, with a weak D call TRBD1 (6 bases). Looked up from germline, CDR1 is LNHDA and CDR2 is SQIVND (reference sequence). The CDR3 totals 15 residues. V lost 5 bases, J lost 11 bases, and 19 bases lay in between. CDR3 region: CASSVPGQWVTPLHF. In nucleotides, the CDR3 is TGTGCCAGTAGTGTGCCGGGACAATGGGTTACACCCCTCCACTTT. Full variable domain (missing parts from reference TRBV19 and TRBJ1-6): DGGITQSPKYLFRKEGQNVTLSCEQNLNHDAMYWYRQDPGQGLRLIYYSQIVNDFQKGDIAEGYSVSREKKESFPLTVTSAQKNPTAFYLCASSVPGQWVTPLHFGNGTRLTVT.

This chain joins TRBV7-3 and TRBJ2-5; 7 bases align to TRBD2. This CDR3 spans 15 amino acids. The germline V gene has CDR1 SGHTA and CDR2 FQGTGA. V lost 5 bases and J lost 4; bases outside the gene matches: 10. CDR3 sequence (DNA): TGTGCCAGCAGCCTCGCGGGACTAACGGGAGAGACCCAGTACTTC. Amino acids: CASSLAGLTGETQYF. The entire variable domain, with the rest obtained from reference TRBV7-3 and TRBJ2-5, is as follows: GAGVSQTPSNKVTEKGKYVELRCDPISGHTALYWYRQSLGQGPEFLIYFQGTGAADDSGLPNDRFFAVRPEGSVSTLKIQRTERGDSAVYLCASSLAGLTGETQYFGPGTRLLVL.

The genes are TRBV19 and TRBJ2-2; unclear D gene. Germline V gene data show CDR1 as LNHDA and CDR2 as SQIVND (reference sequence). V gave up 5 bases and J gave up 7 bases, with 11 bases separating them. The CDR3 loop spans 13 amino acids. The CDR3 DNA reads as TGTGCCAGTAGTTCGCTCACGGGCGGGGAGCTGTTTTTT. It is translated as CASSSLTGGELFF.

This chain uses TRBV19 with TRBJ2-2; 7 nucleotides match TRBD1. This CDR3 has 16 amino acids. CDR1 and CDR2 (germline): LNHDA, SQIVND (reference sequence). After removal of 3 bases from V and 2 bases from J, the junction contained 6 bases not matched to a gene. This chain's CDR3 is CASSMYWDRNTGELFF. In nucleotides, the CDR3 is TGTGCCAGTAGTATGTACTGGGACAGAAACACCGGGGAGCTGTTTTTT.

The chain joins TRBV13 to TRBJ1-2; no clear D gene. The CDR3 is 16 amino acids. Trimming left V 6 bases short and J 1 base short, with 18 bases between. Germline CDR1 reads PRHDT; CDR2 reads FYEKMQ (reference sequence). CDR3 region: CASRPKVTDYNYGYTF. For the CDR3, the DNA is TGTGCCAGCAGACCCAAAGTAACAGACTATAACTATGGCTACACCTTC. The variable domain in full, with the rest retrieved from reference TRBV13 and TRBJ1-2, is AAGVIQSPRHLIKEKRETATLKCYPIPRHDTVYWYQQGPGQDPQFLISFYEKMQSDKGSIPDRFSAQQFSDYHSELNMSSLELGDSALYFCASRPKVTDYNYGYTFGSGTRLTVV.

The chain couples TRBV3-1 (or the pseudogene TRBV3-2) to TRBJ2-2; 7 nucleotides line up with TRBD2. Germline V lookup: CDR1 LGHDT, CDR2 YNNKEL (reference sequence). This CDR3 has 16 amino acids. The V and J ends lost 6 bases and 4 bases, in that order; junction bases with no gene match: 11. The CDR3 DNA follows: TGTGCCAGCAGTCAATTCGGGGTAGCGGGCACCGGGGAGCTGTTTTTT. It yields the protein CASSQFGVAGTGELFF.

This chain joins TRBV10-3 and TRBJ1-1; 7 bases agree with TRBD1. V lost 4 bases to trimming and J lost 1 base; unmatched junction nucleotides: 3. From germline, CDR1 is ENHRY and CDR2 SYGVKD. The CDR3 sequence is 14 residues long. CDR3 region: CAISVQGENTEAFF. The DNA for the CDR3 is TGTGCCATCAGTGTCCAGGGGGAGAACACTGAAGCTTTCTTT.

This clone was counted a few times. The chain uses TRBV20-1 and TRBJ1-1; possibly TRBD1 for D (6 bases). The ends were cut back, 5 bases at V and 11 bases at J, with 15 bases in the middle. Germline CDR1 is DFQATT and CDR2 is SNEGSKA (reference sequence). The CDR3 is made up of 11 amino acids. The CDR3 DNA follows: TGCAGTGCTCAACAGGGCCGTGGGGCTTTCTTT. Residues: CSAQQGRGAFF.